The clone carrying this TCR beta chain was observed a few times. The sample originates from a study of cytomegalovirus exposure and HLA in healthy donors. Participants comprised healthy donors of bone marrow. PCR involved 60 Vbeta and 13 Jbeta primers. Clones were read by immunoSEQ multiplex PCR, and TCRdb kept only the in-frame ones, dropping some. The data show 87,000 or so clones, approximately 7.7% seen once. Trimming took off 4 bases at V and 2 bases at J, with 13 bases between the two ends. This CDR3 spans 15 amino acids. CDR1 MDHEN and CDR2 SYDVKM come from the germline V gene. The sequence derives from a middle-aged man in good health and CMV-seronegative. V and J are TRBV28 and TRBJ2-3; the D is unclear. Source material: PBMCs. The CDR3 DNA sequence: TGTGCCAGCAGTTCCATCATGGCCCACACAGATACGCAGTATTTT. As protein: CASSSIMAHTDTQYF. Looking up the rest from reference TRBV28 and TRBJ2-3 gives the full variable domain: DVKVTQSSRYLVKRTGEKVFLECVQDMDHENMFWYRQDPGLGLRLIYFSYDVKMKEKGDIPEGYSVSREKKERFSLILESASTNQTSMYLCASSSIMAHTDTQYFGPGTRLTVL.